Listed below are T cell receptor beta chains from one sample, sequenced in a study of blood T cell repertoires in COVID-19. TCRdb's table, derived via immunoSEQ multiplex PCR, lists solely in-frame clones and lacks some. The sample includes 250,000 to 300,000 clones, approximately 84% seen only once; the top ten take approximately 3.6%. The specimen was PBMCs or T cells enriched from blood (not recorded which). These receptors were collected from a man aged 45-65 years who had recovered from COVID-19. CDR3s include the opening cysteine and the closing phenylalanine or tryptophan. A D gene is named only where the DNA matches it firmly. Size tells how often a clone was seen (once, few, many) or the class of an expanded clone, and some rows leave it out.

15	TRBV5-1	TRBJ1-2	TRBD1	NA	CASSYRDRANYGYTF	TGCGCCAGCAGCTACCGGGACAGGGCTAACTATGGCTACACCTTC
13	TRBV28	TRBJ2-7	NA	NA	CASQTFIPYEQYF	TGTGCCAGCCAGACATTTATCCCCTACGAGCAGTACTTC
13	TRBV9	TRBJ2-1	NA	NA	CASSVVGTHEQFF	TGTGCCAGCAGCGTAGTAGGGACTCATGAGCAGTTCTTC
14	TRBV30	TRBJ1-1	NA	NA	CAWSSYRVYPEAFF	TGTGCCTGGAGTTCCTACAGGGTATACCCTGAAGCTTTCTTT
18	TRBV4-2	TRBJ2-7	TRBD2	NA	CASSQDRQTSGLSYEQYF	TGTGCCAGCAGCCAAGATCGACAGACTAGCGGGCTATCCTACGAGCAGTACTTC
15	TRBV1	TRBJ2-1	NA	NA	CTSSQDTGDWNEQFF	TGCACCAGCAGCCAAGATACCGGGGATTGGAATGAGCAGTTCTTC
16	TRBV27	TRBJ2-7	NA	NA	CASSLTPGGMGYEQYF	TGTGCCAGCAGTTTAACCCCAGGGGGGATGGGGTACGAGCAGTACTTC
17	TRBV5-8	TRBJ1-6	NA	NA	CASTTGWSGSGNSPLHF	TGTGCCAGCACTACGGGGTGGTCGGGTAGCGGCAATTCACCCCTCCACTTT
14	TRBV19	TRBJ2-3	TRBD1	NA	CASSSDRGTDTQYF	TGTGCCAGTAGTTCGGACAGGGGAACAGATACGCAGTATTTT
16	TRBV2	TRBJ2-1	TRBD2	once	CASSEETSGSYNEQFF	TGTGCCAGCAGTGAAGAGACTAGCGGTTCCTACAATGAGCAGTTCTTC
14	TRBV5-1	TRBJ1-1	NA	once	CASSLGTRNTEAFF	TGCGCCAGCAGCTTGGGAACACGTAACACTGAAGCTTTCTTT
16	TRBV24-1	TRBJ2-3	TRBD2	NA	CATSDPSGGGPDTQYF	TGTGCCACCAGTGACCCTAGCGGGGGGGGCCCAGATACGCAGTATTTT
20	TRBV19	TRBJ1-6	TRBD1	NA	CASRTGQQRNRLSYNSPLHF	TGTGCCAGTAGGACGGGACAGCAAAGGAACAGGCTCTCCTATAATTCACCCCTCCACTTT
16	TRBV9	TRBJ2-3	TRBD1	NA	CASSVSQGAGTDTQYF	TGTGCCAGCAGCGTTTCACAGGGGGCTGGCACAGATACGCAGTATTTT
13	TRBV11-3	TRBJ2-1	TRBD2	NA	CASRDGLGNEQFF	TGTGCCAGCAGGGACGGACTAGGGAATGAGCAGTTCTTC
15	TRBV2	TRBJ2-1	TRBD2	NA	CASSDVRGGPGKQFF	TGTGCCAGCAGTGACGTGCGGGGGGGACCCGGGAAGCAGTTCTTC
15	TRBV11-3	TRBJ1-6	NA	NA	CASNRGPGVNSPLHF	TGTGCCAGCAACCGTGGCCCAGGGGTTAATTCACCCCTCCACTTT
16	TRBV12-5	TRBJ2-7	NA	NA	CASGLVQSIGVREQYF	TGTGCTAGTGGTTTGGTCCAGAGTATAGGGGTACGCGAGCAGTACTTC
16	TRBV5-1	TRBJ1-1	TRBD1	NA	CASSSRDRGLNTEAFF	TGCGCCAGCAGCTCCCGGGACAGGGGACTGAACACTGAAGCTTTCTTT
17	TRBV3-1/TRBV3-2	TRBJ2-3	TRBD2	NA	CASSQDIVASGEDTQYF	TGTGCCAGCAGCCAAGATATAGTGGCTAGCGGGGAAGATACGCAGTATTTT
14	TRBV9	TRBJ2-3	NA	NA	CASSPSGATDTQYF	TGTGCCAGCAGCCCCAGCGGAGCTACAGATACGCAGTATTTT
16	TRBV5-4	TRBJ2-2	NA	NA	CASSFGRLAVTGELFF	TGTGCCAGCAGCTTCGGCCGGCTAGCCGTAACCGGGGAGCTGTTTTTT
14	TRBV27	TRBJ1-5	NA	NA	CASSLGLGNQPQHF	TGTGCCAGCAGTTTGGGCTTGGGCAATCAGCCCCAGCATTTT
14	TRBV11-2	TRBJ2-7	NA	NA	CASSLEVGSYEQYF	TGTGCCAGCAGCTTAGAGGTCGGGAGTTACGAGCAGTACTTC
16	TRBV9	TRBJ2-3	NA	NA	CASSVAGGGLTDTQYF	TGTGCCAGCAGCGTAGCTGGGGGGGGCCTTACAGATACGCAGTATTTT
11	TRBV28	TRBJ2-7	NA	once	CASRARDEQYF	TGTGCCAGCAGGGCCAGGGACGAGCAGTACTTC
15	TRBV27	TRBJ2-2	TRBD1	NA	CVSSPRGLVTGELFF	TGTGTCAGCAGTCCTAGGGGGCTCGTCACCGGGGAGCTGTTTTTT
15	TRBV7-3	TRBJ2-1	NA	few	CASSPGQGSYNEQFF	TGTGCCAGCAGCCCCGGGCAGGGCTCCTACAATGAGCAGTTCTTC
16	TRBV10-3	TRBJ2-2	TRBD2	NA	CAIRRGTSGAHGELFF	TGTGCCATCAGGAGGGGGACTAGCGGGGCCCACGGGGAGCTGTTTTTT
15	TRBV27	TRBJ2-1	TRBD1	NA	CASSPGTGYYNEQFF	TGTGCCAGCAGTCCCGGGACAGGGTACTACAATGAGCAGTTCTTC
16	TRBV7-6	TRBJ2-5	TRBD2	NA	CASSLAVVAGKETQYF	TGTGCCAGCAGCCTCGCCGTGGTAGCGGGGAAAGAGACCCAGTACTTC
16	TRBV10-3	TRBJ1-3	NA	NA	CAIRTGVGQGGNTIYF	TGTGCCATCAGGACCGGAGTCGGGCAGGGAGGAAACACCATATATTTT
14	TRBV6-2/TRBV6-3	TRBJ1-2	TRBD1	once	CASSLQGPEYGYTF	TGTGCCAGCAGCCTACAGGGGCCGGAGTATGGCTACACCTTC
15	TRBV5-4	TRBJ2-5	NA	few	CASSLPHGSQETQYF	TGTGCCAGCAGCTTGCCCCACGGTTCCCAAGAGACCCAGTACTTC
16	TRBV19	TRBJ2-3	NA	NA	CASSKTGGASTDTQYF	TGTGCCAGTAGTAAGACTGGCGGCGCTAGCACAGATACGCAGTATTTT
13	TRBV7-9	TRBJ2-7	NA	NA	CASSFHLVNEQYF	TGTGCCAGCAGCTTTCACCTAGTTAACGAGCAGTACTTC
15	TRBV9	TRBJ1-4	NA	NA	CASSVGQGGLEKLFF	TGTGCCAGCAGCGTAGGCCAGGGTGGTTTAGAAAAACTGTTTTTT
14	TRBV10-2	TRBJ1-5	NA	NA	CASRGTHSNQPQHF	TGCGCCAGCAGAGGGACACATAGCAATCAGCCCCAGCATTTT
11	TRBV11-2	TRBJ2-7	NA	NA	CASSPNREQYF	TGTGCCAGCAGCCCTAACCGCGAGCAGTACTTC
16	TRBV12-2	TRBJ1-6	NA	once	CASRSKPGQDYSPLHF	TGTGCAAGTCGGTCAAAGCCGGGACAGGATTATTCACCCCTCCACTTT
16	TRBV6-4	TRBJ1-5	TRBD1	NA	CASSDPTGLSNQPQHF	TGTGCCAGCAGTGACCCGACAGGGCTTAGCAATCAGCCCCAGCATTTT
15	TRBV9	TRBJ2-7	TRBD2	once	CASSGGLAGGNEQYF	TGTGCCAGCAGCGGGGGACTAGCGGGAGGGAACGAGCAGTACTTC